This T cell receptor beta chain stems from a study of shared clonotypes between healthy human individuals. The V and J ends lost 4 bases and 8 bases respectively, with 17 bases between them. This CDR3 is 14 amino acids long. Germline V lookup: CDR1 KGHSH, CDR2 LQKENI. It was at deep level that the assay was run. TCRdb keeps only in-frame clones here, not all; method: immunoSEQ multiplex PCR. Of 550,000 to 850,000 clones listed, around 74% are singletons. Sequencing input: memory CD4+ T cells sorted from blood. Subset denoted: CD45RA-negative fraction. The chain uses TRBV18 and TRBJ1-1, with D possibly being TRBD1 (5 bases). The origin of this receptor is a woman aged 25 to 39 in good health. The CDR3 bases are TGTGCCAGCTCACTGAACCGGGACGCCGTGGAAGCTTTCTTT. Residues: CASSLNRDAVEAFF.